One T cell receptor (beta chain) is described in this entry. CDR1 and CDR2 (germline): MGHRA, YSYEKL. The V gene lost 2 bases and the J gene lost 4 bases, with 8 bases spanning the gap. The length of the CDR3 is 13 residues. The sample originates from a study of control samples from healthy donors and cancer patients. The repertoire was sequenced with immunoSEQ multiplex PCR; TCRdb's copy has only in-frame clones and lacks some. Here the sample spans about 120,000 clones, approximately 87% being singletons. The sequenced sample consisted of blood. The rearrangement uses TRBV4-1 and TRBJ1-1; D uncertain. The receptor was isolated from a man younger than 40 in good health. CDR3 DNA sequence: TGCGCCAGCAGCCAATTTGGGCCCACTGAAGCTTTCTTT. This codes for CASSQFGPTEAFF.